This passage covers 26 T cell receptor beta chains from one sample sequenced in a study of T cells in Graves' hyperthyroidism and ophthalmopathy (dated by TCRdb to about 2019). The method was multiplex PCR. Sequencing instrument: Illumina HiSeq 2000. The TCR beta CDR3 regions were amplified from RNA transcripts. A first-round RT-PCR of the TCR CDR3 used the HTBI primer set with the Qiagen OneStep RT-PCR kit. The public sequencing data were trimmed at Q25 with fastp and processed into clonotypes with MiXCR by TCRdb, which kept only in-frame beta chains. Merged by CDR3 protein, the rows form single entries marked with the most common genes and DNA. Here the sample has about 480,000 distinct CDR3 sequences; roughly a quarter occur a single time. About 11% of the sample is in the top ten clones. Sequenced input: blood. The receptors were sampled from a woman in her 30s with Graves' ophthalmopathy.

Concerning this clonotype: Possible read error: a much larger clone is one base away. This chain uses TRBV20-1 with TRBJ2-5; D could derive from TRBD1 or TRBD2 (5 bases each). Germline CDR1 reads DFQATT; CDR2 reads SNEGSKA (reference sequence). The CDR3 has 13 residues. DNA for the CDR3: TGCAGTGCTAGAGATCAGGGATGGGAGACCAAGTACTTC. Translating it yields CSARDQGWETKYF.

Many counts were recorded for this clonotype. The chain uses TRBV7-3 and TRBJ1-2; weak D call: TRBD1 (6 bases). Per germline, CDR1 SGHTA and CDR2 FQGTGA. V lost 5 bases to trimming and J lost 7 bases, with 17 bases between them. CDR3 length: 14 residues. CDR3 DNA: TGTGCCAGCAGCCCCCATGCGGACAGTAGTGGCTACACCTTC. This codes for CASSPHADSSGYTF.

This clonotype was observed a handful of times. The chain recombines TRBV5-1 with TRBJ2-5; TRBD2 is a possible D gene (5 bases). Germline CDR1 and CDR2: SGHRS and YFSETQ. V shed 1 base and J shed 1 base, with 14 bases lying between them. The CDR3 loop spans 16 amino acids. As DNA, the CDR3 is TGCGCCAGCAGCTTGCCGAGCGCGGGTCCCCAAGAGACCCAGTACTTC. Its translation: CASSLPSAGPQETQYF. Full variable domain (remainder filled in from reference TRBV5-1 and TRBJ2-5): KAGVTQTPRYLIKTRGQQVTLSCSPISGHRSVSWYQQTPGQGLQFLFEYFSETQRNKGNFPGRFSGRQFSNSRSEMNVSTLELGDSALYLCASSLPSAGPQETQYFGPGTRLLVL.

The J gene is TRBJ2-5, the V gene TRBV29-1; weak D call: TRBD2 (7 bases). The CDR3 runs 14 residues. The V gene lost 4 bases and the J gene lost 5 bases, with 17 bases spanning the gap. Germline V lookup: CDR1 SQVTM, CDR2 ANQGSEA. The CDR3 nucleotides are TGCAGCGTTGCGCAGGGGAGGGCGGGGGAGACCCAGTACTTC. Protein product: CSVAQGRAGETQYF.

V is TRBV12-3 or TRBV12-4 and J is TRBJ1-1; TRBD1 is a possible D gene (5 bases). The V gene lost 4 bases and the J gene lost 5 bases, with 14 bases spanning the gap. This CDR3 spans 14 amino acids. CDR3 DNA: TGTGCCAGCAGTTCCCACATCGGGGGAACTGAAGCTTTCTTT. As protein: CASSSHIGGTEAFF.

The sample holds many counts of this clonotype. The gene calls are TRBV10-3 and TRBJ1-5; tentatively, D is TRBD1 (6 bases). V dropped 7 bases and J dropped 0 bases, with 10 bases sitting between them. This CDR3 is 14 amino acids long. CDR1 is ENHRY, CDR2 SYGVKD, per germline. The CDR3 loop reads CAINPGDSNQPQHF. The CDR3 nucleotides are TGTGCCATCAATCCAGGGGATAGCAATCAGCCCCAGCATTTT.

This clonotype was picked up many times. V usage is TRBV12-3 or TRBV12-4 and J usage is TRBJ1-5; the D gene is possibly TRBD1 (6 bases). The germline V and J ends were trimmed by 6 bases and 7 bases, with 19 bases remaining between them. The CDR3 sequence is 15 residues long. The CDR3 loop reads CASSPEGGPGQPQHF. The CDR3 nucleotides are TGTGCCAGCAGCCCCGAGGGGGGACCGGGGCAGCCCCAGCATTTT.

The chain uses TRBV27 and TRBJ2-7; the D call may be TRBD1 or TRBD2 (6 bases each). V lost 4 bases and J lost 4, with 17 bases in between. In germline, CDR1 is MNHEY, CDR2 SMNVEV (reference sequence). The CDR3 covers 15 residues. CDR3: CASSSMRGAVYEQYF. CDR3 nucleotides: TGTGCCAGCAGTTCCATGAGGGGGGCTGTATACGAGCAGTACTTC.

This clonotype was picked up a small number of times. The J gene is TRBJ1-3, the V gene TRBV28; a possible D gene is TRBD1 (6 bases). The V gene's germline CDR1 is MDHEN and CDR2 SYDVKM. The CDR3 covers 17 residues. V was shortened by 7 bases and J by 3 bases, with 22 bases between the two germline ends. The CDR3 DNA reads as TGTGCCAGCACCACCTCGGGGGGCCAGCGGTATGGAAACACCATATATTTT. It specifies CASTTSGGQRYGNTIYF.

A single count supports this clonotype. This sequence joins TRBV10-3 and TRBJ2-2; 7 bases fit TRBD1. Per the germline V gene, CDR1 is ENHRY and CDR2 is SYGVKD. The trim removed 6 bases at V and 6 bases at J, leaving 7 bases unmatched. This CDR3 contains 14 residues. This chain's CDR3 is CAIRTDRVSGELFF. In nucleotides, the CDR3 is TGTGCCATCAGAACCGACAGGGTCTCCGGGGAGCTGTTTTTT.

CDR3 loop: CATGYGYTF. The DNA for the CDR3 is TGTGCGACCGGCTATGGCTACACCTTC. The chain carries TRBV15 and TRBJ1-2; D unresolved. The CDR3 runs 9 residues. Germline CDR1 and CDR2: LNHNV and YYDKDF (reference sequence).

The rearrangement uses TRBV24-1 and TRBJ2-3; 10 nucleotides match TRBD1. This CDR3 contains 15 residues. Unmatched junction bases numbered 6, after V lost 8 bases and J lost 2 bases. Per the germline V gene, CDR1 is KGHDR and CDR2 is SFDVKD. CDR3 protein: CATNPGQGITDTQYF. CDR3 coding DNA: TGTGCCACCAACCCGGGACAGGGGATCACAGATACGCAGTATTTT.

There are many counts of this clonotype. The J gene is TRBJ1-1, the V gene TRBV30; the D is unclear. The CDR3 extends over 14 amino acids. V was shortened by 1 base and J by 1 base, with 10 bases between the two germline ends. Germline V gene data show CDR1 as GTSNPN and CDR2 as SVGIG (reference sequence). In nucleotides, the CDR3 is TGTGCCTGGAGTGGGGAACAGAGGAACACTGAAGCTTTCTTT. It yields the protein CAWSGEQRNTEAFF.

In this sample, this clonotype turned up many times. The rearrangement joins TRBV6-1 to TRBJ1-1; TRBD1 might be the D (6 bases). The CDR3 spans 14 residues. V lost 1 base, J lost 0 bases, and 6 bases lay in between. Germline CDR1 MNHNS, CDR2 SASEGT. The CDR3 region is CASSEGTVNTEAFF. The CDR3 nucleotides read TGTGCCAGCAGTGAAGGGACAGTGAACACTGAAGCTTTCTTT.

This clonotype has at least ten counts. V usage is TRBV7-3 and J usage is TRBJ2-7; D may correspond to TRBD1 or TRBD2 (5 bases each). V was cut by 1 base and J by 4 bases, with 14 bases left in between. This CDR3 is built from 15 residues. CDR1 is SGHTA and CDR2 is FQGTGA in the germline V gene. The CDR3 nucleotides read TGTGCCAGCAGCTTAATACTCTTATGGGGGTACGAGCAGTACTTC. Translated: CASSLILLWGYEQYF.

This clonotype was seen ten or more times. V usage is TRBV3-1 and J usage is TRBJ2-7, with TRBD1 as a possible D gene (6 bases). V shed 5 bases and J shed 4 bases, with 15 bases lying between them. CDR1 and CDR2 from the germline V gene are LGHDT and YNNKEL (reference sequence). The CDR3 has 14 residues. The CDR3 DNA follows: TGTGCCAGCAGCAACCGGGACATAGCGTACGAGCAGTACTTC. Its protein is CASSNRDIAYEQYF.

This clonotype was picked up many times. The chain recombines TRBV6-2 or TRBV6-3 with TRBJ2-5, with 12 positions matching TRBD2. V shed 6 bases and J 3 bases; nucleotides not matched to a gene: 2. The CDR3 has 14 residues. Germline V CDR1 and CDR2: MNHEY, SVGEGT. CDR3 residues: CASRRLAGEETQYF. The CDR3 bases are TGTGCCAGCAGACGACTAGCGGGGGAAGAGACCCAGTACTTC.

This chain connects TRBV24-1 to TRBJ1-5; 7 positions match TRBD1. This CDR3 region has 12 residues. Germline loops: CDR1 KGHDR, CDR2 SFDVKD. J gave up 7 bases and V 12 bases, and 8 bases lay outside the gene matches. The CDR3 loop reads CAVDRVGQPQHF. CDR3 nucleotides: TGTGCCGTCGACAGGGTAGGACAGCCCCAGCATTTT.

In DNA form, the CDR3 reads TGTGCCAGCAGCCAAGATTTTGGGAATCAAGAGACCCAGTACTTC. Amino acids: CASSQDFGNQETQYF. The chain is built from TRBV3-1 and TRBJ2-5; no clear D gene. The CDR3 totals 15 residues. CDR1 and CDR2 from the germline V gene are LGHDT and YNNKEL (reference sequence). The germline V and J ends were trimmed by 0 bases and 2 bases, with 10 bases remaining between them.

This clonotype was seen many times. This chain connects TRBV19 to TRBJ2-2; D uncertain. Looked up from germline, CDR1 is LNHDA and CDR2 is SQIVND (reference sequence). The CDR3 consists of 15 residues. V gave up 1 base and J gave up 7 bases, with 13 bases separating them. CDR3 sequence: CASSIGQSTNGELFF. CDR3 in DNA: TGTGCCAGTAGTATAGGTCAGTCCACAAACGGGGAGCTGTTTTTT. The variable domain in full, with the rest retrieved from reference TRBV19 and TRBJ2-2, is DGGITQSPKYLFRKEGQNVTLSCEQNLNHDAMYWYRQDPGQGLRLIYYSQIVNDFQKGDIAEGYSVSREKKESFPLTVTSAQKNPTAFYLCASSIGQSTNGELFFGEGSRLTVL.

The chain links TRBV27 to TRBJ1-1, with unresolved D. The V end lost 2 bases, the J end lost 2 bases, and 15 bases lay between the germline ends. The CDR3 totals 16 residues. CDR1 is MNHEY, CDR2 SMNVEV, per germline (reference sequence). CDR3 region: CASSLRLRTFNTEAFF. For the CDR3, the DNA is TGTGCCAGCAGTTTACGCCTACGGACCTTCAACACTGAAGCTTTCTTT.

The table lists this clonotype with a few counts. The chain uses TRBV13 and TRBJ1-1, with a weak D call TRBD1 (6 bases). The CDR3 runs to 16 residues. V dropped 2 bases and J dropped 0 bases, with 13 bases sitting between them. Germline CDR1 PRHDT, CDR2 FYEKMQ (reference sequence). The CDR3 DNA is TGTGCCAGCAGCTTATGGGCAGGGGCAATGAACACTGAAGCTTTCTTT. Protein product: CASSLWAGAMNTEAFF.

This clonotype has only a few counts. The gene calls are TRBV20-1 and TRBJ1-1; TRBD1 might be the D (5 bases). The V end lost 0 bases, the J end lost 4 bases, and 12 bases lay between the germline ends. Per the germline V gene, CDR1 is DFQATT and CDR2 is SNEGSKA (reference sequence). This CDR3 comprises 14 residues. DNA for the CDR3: TGCAGTGCTAGAGATACGGGGCTGAGCACTGAAGCTTTCTTT. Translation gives CSARDTGLSTEAFF.

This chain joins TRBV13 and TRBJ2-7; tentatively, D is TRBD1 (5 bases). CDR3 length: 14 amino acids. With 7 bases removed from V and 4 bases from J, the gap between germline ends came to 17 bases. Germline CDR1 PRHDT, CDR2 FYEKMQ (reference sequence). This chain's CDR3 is CASTQGARKYEQYF. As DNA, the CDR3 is TGTGCCAGCACCCAAGGGGCCAGAAAATACGAGCAGTACTTC.

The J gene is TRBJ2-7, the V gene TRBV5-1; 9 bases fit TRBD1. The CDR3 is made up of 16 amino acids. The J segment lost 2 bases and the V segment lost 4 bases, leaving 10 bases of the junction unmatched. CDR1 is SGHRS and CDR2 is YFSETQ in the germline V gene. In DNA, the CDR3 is TGCGCCAGCAGCGCCCACCGACAGGGGGGAACCTACGAGCAGTACTTC. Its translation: CASSAHRQGGTYEQYF.

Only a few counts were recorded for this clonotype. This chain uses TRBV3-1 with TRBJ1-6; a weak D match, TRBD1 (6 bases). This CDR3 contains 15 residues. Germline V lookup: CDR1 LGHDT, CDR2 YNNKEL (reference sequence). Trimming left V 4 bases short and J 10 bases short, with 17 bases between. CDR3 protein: CASSPGGRGSSPLHF. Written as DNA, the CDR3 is TGTGCCAGCAGCCCGGGGGGCAGGGGCAGCTCACCCCTCCACTTT.